This TCR beta chain was documented in a study of T cell changes during pregnancy in multiple sclerosis (dated by TCRdb to 2018 to 2020). For context, the study as a whole: In women with multiple sclerosis, the researchers looked at how the T cell repertoire shifted as pregnancy progressed.

Per the germline V gene, SGHDT is the CDR1 and YYEEEE is the CDR2. There are 18 amino acids in the CDR3, from cysteine to phenylalanine inclusive. Solely the CDR3 DNA is kept, with 54 bases framed from the first base. The junction shows trimming of 2 bases on V and 0 bases on J, plus 20 bases between the germline ends. The library was made by the immunoSEQ multiplex PCR assay. TCRdb limited this immuneACCESS table to in-frame rearrangements with V and J called. A share of clones is missing; checked studies link under half to unresolved V genes, and the rest is unexplained. For this sample there are tens of thousands of clones; around 91% appear just once. Under 0.75% of the sample is in the top ten clones. In the case of this clone: It lacks a known antigen. No much larger clonotype is one base removed from it; base qualities were not supplied.

The chain is encoded by TRBV5-6 joined to TRBJ1-2; D gene: possibly TRBD1, on 6 matching bases. The starting material was CD4+ T cells from peripheral blood mononuclear cells, obtained in the second trimester of pregnancy. The TCR was taken from a female donor in good health, enrolled as a control in a pregnancy study. The CDR3 protein is CASSFATGFLGANYGYTF. The DNA sequence follows: TGTGCCAGCAGCTTCGCGACAGGTTTCCTGGGAGCTAACTATGGCTACACCTTC.